This T cell receptor beta chain was sequenced during a study of cytomegalovirus exposure and HLA in healthy donors. Findings of the study overall: According to a later analysis, donors in an Asian-associated ancestry cluster reportedly had fewer N-insertions than the roughly 670-donor mean. Overall, around 160 TCR beta chains were annotated as cytomegalovirus-associated.

PCR was performed using 60 Vbeta and 13 Jbeta primers. The method was immunoSEQ multiplex PCR; TCRdb's version includes in-frame clones alone and lacks a portion of them. The top ten clones hold roughly 2.6% of a sample with about 130,000 clones, roughly 88% of them seen once. Germline V gene data show CDR1 as MNHNS and CDR2 as SASEGT. V shed 2 bases and J 8 bases; nucleotides not matched to a gene: 5. The CDR3 extends over 14 amino acids. Concerning this clone itself: What it binds is not known.

The gene calls are TRBV6-1 and TRBJ1-2, with 10 bases matching TRBD1. This sequence was found in a man between 50 and 59 years old in good health and CMV-seronegative. Sequencing was carried out using PBMCs. The CDR3 DNA reads as TGTGCCAGCAGTGAAATGGGGACAGGGGAAGGCTACACCTTC. This sequence encodes CASSEMGTGEGYTF.